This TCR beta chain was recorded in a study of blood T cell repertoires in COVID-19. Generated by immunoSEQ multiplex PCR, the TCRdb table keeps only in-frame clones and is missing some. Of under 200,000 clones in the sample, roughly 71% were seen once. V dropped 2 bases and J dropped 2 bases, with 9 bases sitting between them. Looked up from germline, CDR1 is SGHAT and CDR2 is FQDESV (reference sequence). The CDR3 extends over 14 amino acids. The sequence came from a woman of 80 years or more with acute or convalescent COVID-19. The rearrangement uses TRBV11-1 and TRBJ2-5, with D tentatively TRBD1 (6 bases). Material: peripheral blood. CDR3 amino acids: CASSLMRGQETQYF. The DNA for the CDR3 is TGTGCCAGCAGCTTAATGAGGGGGCAAGAGACCCAGTACTTC. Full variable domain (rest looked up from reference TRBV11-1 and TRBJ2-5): EAEVAQSPRYKITEKSQAVAFWCDPISGHATLYWYRQILGQGPELLVQFQDESVVDDSQLPKDRFSAERLKGVDSTLKIQPAELGDSAMYLCASSLMRGQETQYFGPGTRLLVL.